This T cell receptor beta chain was sequenced in a study of cytomegalovirus exposure and HLA in healthy donors. Broader study findings: The study recorded 150 to 200 TCR beta chains that were cytomegalovirus-associated.

Details on this clone: Its target is unknown.

This CDR3 is built from 13 residues. CDR1 and CDR2 (germline): SGHTS, YDEGEE. Trimming removed 2 bases at V and 4 bases at J, with 7 bases between. Sequenced by immunoSEQ multiplex PCR; TCRdb stores in-frame clones only, minus some. The sample includes about 360,000 clones, 80% to 90% of them seen just once. This receptor was identified in a woman between 18 and 29 years old in good health and CMV-seronegative. J is TRBJ2-1 and V is TRBV5-8; D possibly corresponds to TRBD2 (6 bases). The material sequenced was PBMCs. CDR3 in amino acids: CASSFRGYNEQFF. CDR3 sequence (DNA): TGTGCCAGCAGCTTCCGGGGGTACAATGAGCAGTTCTTC. Full variable domain (missing parts from reference TRBV5-8 and TRBJ2-1): EAGVTQSPTHLIKTRGQQATLRCSPISGHTSVYWYQQALGLGLQFLLWYDEGEERNRGNFPPRFSGRQFPNYSSELNVNALELEDSALYLCASSFRGYNEQFFGPGTRLTVL.